These T cell receptor beta chains were read from a single sample in a study of identical twins. TCRdb re-derived calls from the 5' RACE reads in MiXCR, one entry per CDR3 protein. Seen here are fewer than 250,000 distinct CDR3 sequences, about 7.5% observed once, and the top ten hold less than 6.5%. The data also belong to a second study, concerning yellow fever vaccine responses in identical twins.

Sequenced sample: CD8+ T cells sorted from blood. All receptors derive from a woman younger than 30 in good health. CDR3s include the opening cysteine and the closing phenylalanine or tryptophan. D genes are given only for firm matches. Expanded clones are given a class, and other clones once, few, many or no size at all.

j_gene,abundance,d_gene,v_gene,CDR3aa,CDR3nt
TRBJ1-3,NA,NA,TRBV29-1,CSVGVSGNTIYF,TGCAGCGTTGGCGTGTCTGGAAACACCATATATTTT
TRBJ2-5,few,TRBD1,TRBV3-1,CASSQPDRGLETQYF,TGTGCCAGCAGCCAACCGGACAGGGGGCTGGAGACCCAGTACTTC
TRBJ2-1,few,NA,TRBV5-1,CASSPRWGARDNEQFF,TGCGCCAGCAGCCCCCGGTGGGGGGCTCGGGACAATGAGCAGTTCTTC
TRBJ2-7,few,NA,TRBV3-1,CASSQEAGTYEQYF,TGTGCCAGCAGCCAAGAGGCGGGGACCTACGAGCAGTACTTC
TRBJ2-7,NA,NA,TRBV27,CASSFGQGIYEQYF,TGTGCCAGCAGTTTCGGCCAGGGAATCTACGAGCAGTACTTC
TRBJ2-1,many,NA,TRBV9,CASSEPTSISYNEQFF,TGTGCCAGCAGCGAGCCAACGTCCATCTCCTACAATGAGCAGTTCTTC
TRBJ2-3,NA,NA,TRBV5-6,CASSFSGSTDTQYF,TGTGCCAGCAGCTTTAGCGGAAGCACAGATACGCAGTATTTT
TRBJ1-1,many,TRBD1,TRBV12-3/TRBV12-4,CASIPDRANTEAFF,TGTGCCAGCATTCCCGACAGGGCGAACACTGAAGCTTTCTTT
TRBJ1-2,once,TRBD1,TRBV27,CASSKLSARDRANYGYTF,TGTGCCAGCAGCAAACTCTCGGCCCGGGACAGGGCTAACTATGGCTACACCTTC
TRBJ2-5,few,NA,TRBV7-2,CASSYSLNGQETQYF,TGTGCCAGCAGCTATAGCCTTAACGGGCAAGAGACCCAGTACTTC
TRBJ2-2,NA,NA,TRBV7-8,CASSLARITNTGELFF,TGTGCCAGCAGCCTGGCTAGGATAACGAACACCGGGGAGCTGTTTTTT
TRBJ2-2,many,TRBD2,TRBV9,CASSVGAGPNTGELFF,TGTGCCAGCAGCGTAGGAGCGGGGCCGAACACCGGGGAGCTGTTTTTT
TRBJ1-2,many,NA,TRBV5-6,CASSLSPGELYGYTF,TGTGCCAGCAGCTTGTCCCCGGGCGAACTCTATGGCTACACCTTC
TRBJ2-1,many,NA,TRBV2,CASKGGAYNEQFF,TGTGCCAGCAAGGGCGGGGCCTACAATGAGCAGTTCTTC
TRBJ2-7,few,NA,TRBV4-1,CASSQALALSYEQYF,TGCGCCAGCAGCCAAGCTCTAGCGCTCTCCTACGAGCAGTACTTC
TRBJ2-3,few,NA,TRBV24-1,CATSPGISLATDTQYF,TGTGCCACCAGTCCCGGCATTTCCCTAGCGACAGATACGCAGTATTTT
TRBJ2-7,few,TRBD1,TRBV4-1,CASSSTGGYEQYF,TGCGCCAGCAGCTCTACAGGGGGGTACGAGCAGTACTTC
TRBJ2-6,few,NA,TRBV5-6,CASSLGSSGANVLTF,TGTGCCAGCAGCCTTGGGAGCTCTGGGGCCAACGTCCTGACTTTC
TRBJ2-1,many,TRBD2,TRBV10-2,CASSDRLAGYNEQFF,TGCGCCAGCAGTGATCGGCTAGCGGGATACAATGAGCAGTTCTTC
TRBJ1-2,few,NA,TRBV2,CANPDRSYGYTF,TGTGCCAACCCCGACAGGAGCTATGGCTACACCTTC
TRBJ2-2,many,TRBD2,TRBV28,CASSLLAGGPLTGELFF,TGTGCCAGCAGTTTATTAGCGGGGGGGCCGCTCACCGGGGAGCTGTTTTTT
TRBJ2-1,few,TRBD2,TRBV7-6,CASSLAGAGGDYNEQFF,TGTGCCAGCAGCTTAGCAGGGGCGGGGGGGGACTACAATGAGCAGTTCTTC